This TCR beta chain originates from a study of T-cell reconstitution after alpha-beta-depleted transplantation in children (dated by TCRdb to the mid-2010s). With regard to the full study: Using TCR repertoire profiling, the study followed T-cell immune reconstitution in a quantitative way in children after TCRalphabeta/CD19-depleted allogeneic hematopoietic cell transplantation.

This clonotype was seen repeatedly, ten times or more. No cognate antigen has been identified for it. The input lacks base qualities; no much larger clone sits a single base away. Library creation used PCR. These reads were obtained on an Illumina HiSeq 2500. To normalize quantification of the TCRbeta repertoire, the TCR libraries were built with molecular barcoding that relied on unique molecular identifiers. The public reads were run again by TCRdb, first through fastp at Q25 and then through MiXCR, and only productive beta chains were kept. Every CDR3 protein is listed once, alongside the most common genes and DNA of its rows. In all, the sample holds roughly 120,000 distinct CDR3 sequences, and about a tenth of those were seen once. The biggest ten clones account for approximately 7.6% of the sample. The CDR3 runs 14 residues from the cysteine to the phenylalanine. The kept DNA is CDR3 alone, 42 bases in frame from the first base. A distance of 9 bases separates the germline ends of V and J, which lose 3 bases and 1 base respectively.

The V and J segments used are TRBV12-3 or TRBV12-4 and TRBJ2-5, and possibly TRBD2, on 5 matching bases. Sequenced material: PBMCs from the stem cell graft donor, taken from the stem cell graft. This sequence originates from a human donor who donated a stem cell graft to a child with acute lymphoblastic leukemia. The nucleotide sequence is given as TGTGCCAGCAGTTTCGGAGGACCCCAAGAGACCCAGTACTTC. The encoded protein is CASSFGGPQETQYF.